These 19 T cell receptor beta chains share one sample of origin, sequenced in a study of CD8+ T cells in alopecia areata. Documented treatment: oral pan-JAK inhibitor, 5-10 mg twice daily. RNA, once extracted, was reverse transcribed into cDNA for use as the sequencing template. Generated by immunoSEQ multiplex PCR, the TCRdb table keeps only in-frame clones and is missing some. The sample yields 150,000 to 200,000 clones, 60% seen once. Specimen: CD4+ T cells sorted from blood, collected at week 24, from a patient treated with tofacitinib. These receptors came from a human donor with alopecia areata.

The chain combines TRBV29-1 with TRBJ2-7; 12 bases are shared with TRBD2. The J segment lost 5 bases and the V segment lost 5 bases, leaving 4 bases of the junction unmatched. Germline CDR1 and CDR2: SQVTM and ANQGSEA. The CDR3 has 13 residues. CDR3 DNA sequence: TGCAGCGTTAGTCTAGCGGGGGGGAACGAGCAGTACTTC. Its translation: CSVSLAGGNEQYF.

The chain employs TRBV30 and TRBJ1-2, with D tentatively TRBD1 (6 bases). V was cut by 4 bases and J by 4 bases, with 16 bases left in between. Looked up from germline, CDR1 is GTSNPN and CDR2 is SVGIG (reference sequence). The CDR3 consists of 14 residues. The CDR3 here is CAWKVGALGYGYTF. The CDR3, as DNA: TGTGCCTGGAAAGTGGGGGCATTGGGCTATGGCTACACCTTC.

The chain is built from TRBV9 and TRBJ1-2, with D perhaps matching TRBD1 (5 bases). Germline-derived CDR1 and CDR2 are SGDLS and YYNGEE. This CDR3 spans 15 amino acids. V was pared by 0 bases and J by 4 bases, with 13 bases between. The DNA for the CDR3 is TGTGCCAGCAGCGTAGATGGGGGAGGGCCCTATGGCTACACCTTC. Residues: CASSVDGGGPYGYTF.

This clone has just a few counts. V and J are TRBV9 and TRBJ2-3; no clear D. Trimming cost V 1 base and J 0 bases, with 9 bases left between them. This CDR3 region has 15 residues. Germline lookup yields CDR1 SGDLS and CDR2 YYNGEE. CDR3 sequence reads: CASSVRSGSTDTQYF. CDR3 in DNA: TGTGCCAGCAGCGTACGCTCCGGTAGCACAGATACGCAGTATTTT.

This clone showed up just a few times. The chain employs TRBV10-3 and TRBJ2-7; D may match TRBD1 or TRBD2 (6 bases each). CDR3 length equals 14 residues. The germline V and J ends were trimmed by 7 bases and 3 bases, with 16 bases remaining between them. From germline, CDR1 is ENHRY and CDR2 SYGVKD. The CDR3 is CAITNTGGFYEQYF. The CDR3 coding sequence is TGTGCCATCACTAACACCGGGGGCTTCTACGAGCAGTACTTC.

V gene TRBV30 combines with J gene TRBJ1-5; a possible D gene is TRBD1 (5 bases). Deletions cut 5 bases from V and 2 bases from J, with 13 bases between. The CDR3 runs to 14 residues. The germline gives CDR1 GTSNPN, CDR2 SVGIG (reference sequence). The CDR3 here is CAWSIGTGNQPQHF. The CDR3 coding sequence is TGTGCCTGGTCGATCGGGACCGGCAATCAGCCCCAGCATTTT.

The rearrangement joins TRBV2 to TRBJ1-1; possibly TRBD1 for D (6 bases). Germline V gives CDR1 SNHLY, CDR2 FYNNEI. This CDR3 is built from 14 residues. V dropped 6 bases and J dropped 5 bases, with 16 bases sitting between them. The CDR3 DNA reads TGTGCCAGCAGGGTTACAGGGACGGTGACTGAAGCTTTCTTT. This gives the protein CASRVTGTVTEAFF.

The chain has TRBV15 and TRBJ1-1; D ambiguous. Per germline, CDR1 LNHNV and CDR2 YYDKDF (reference sequence). This CDR3 is 13 amino acids long. V lost 4 bases to trimming and J lost 7 bases, with 13 bases between them. The CDR3 region has the DNA TGTGCCACCAGCATAAGTGCGGAGGTTGAAGCTTTCTTT. Its protein product is CATSISAEVEAFF.

V gene TRBV27 combines with J gene TRBJ2-7; 8 bases are shared with TRBD1. The CDR3 extends over 15 amino acids. From germline, CDR1 is MNHEY and CDR2 SMNVEV (reference sequence). V dropped 6 bases and J dropped 5; count of bases not matched to a gene: 12. CDR3 DNA sequence: TGTGCCAGCAGCTCCGGACAGGGCAGGAGGAACGAGCAGTACTTC. Amino acid sequence: CASSSGQGRRNEQYF.

V is TRBV29-1 and J is TRBJ2-4; D tentatively fits TRBD1 or TRBD2 (7 bases each). Between the trimmed V and J ends, which lost 4 bases and 2 bases, there was a span of 15 bases. Germline-derived CDR1 and CDR2 are SQVTM and ANQGSEA. The CDR3 totals 15 residues. In DNA, the CDR3 is TGCAGCGTTGCAGGGCAGGGGGGGACCAAAAACATTCAGTACTTC. Translation gives CSVAGQGGTKNIQYF.

The chain couples TRBV6-6 to TRBJ2-7; no clear D gene. Trimming cost V 8 bases and J 6 bases, with 8 bases left between them. CDR1 and CDR2 from the germline V gene are MNHNY and SVGAGI (reference sequence). The CDR3 runs to 10 residues. This CDR3 is CASGRAEQYF. The DNA for the CDR3 is TGTGCCAGCGGTCGGGCCGAGCAGTACTTC.

This clone was detected a few times. The CDR3 DNA reads TGCAGCGTTGAAGATCAGAGCCGTAGCTCCTACAATGAGCAGTTCTTC. Its translation is CSVEDQSRSSYNEQFF. The V gene is TRBV29-1, the J gene TRBJ2-1; D is unclear. From germline, CDR1 is SQVTM and CDR2 ANQGSEA. CDR3 size: 16 residues. Deletions cut 0 bases from V and 0 bases from J, with 12 bases between.

This clone was counted many times. V is TRBV12-5 and J is TRBJ2-5; weak D call: TRBD2 (5 bases). Germline V gene lookup returns CDR1 LGHNT and CDR2 FRNRAP. With 1 base removed from V and 5 bases from J, the gap between germline ends came to 14 bases. This CDR3 comprises 15 residues. CDR3 in amino acids: CASGLDTGPGETQYF. The DNA of the CDR3 is TGTGCTAGTGGTTTGGATACCGGGCCGGGGGAGACCCAGTACTTC.

The genes are TRBV21-1 and TRBJ2-1; the D call in the table, TRBD1, was not verified against the DNA. TRBV21-1 is recorded as a pseudogene. The CDR3 runs to 18 residues. Written as DNA, the CDR3 is TGTGCCAGCAGCAAAGCCCCCCCAAACGACAGGGGTATCGATGAGCAGTTCTTC. Translated, it gives CASSKAPPNDRGIDEQFF.

The chain joins TRBV5-6 to TRBJ2-3, with 8 nucleotides matching TRBD1. Trimming cost V 2 bases and J 0 bases; bases outside gene matches: 2. The CDR3 has 15 amino acids. CDR1 SGHDT and CDR2 YYEEEE come from the germline V gene. The CDR3: CASSFGTGSTDTQYF. The CDR3 bases are TGTGCCAGCAGCTTCGGGACAGGCAGCACAGATACGCAGTATTTT.

This clone appeared a few times. The V and J genes are TRBV14 and TRBJ1-4; D may be TRBD1 (6 bases). CDR3 size: 15 residues. Trimming took off 4 bases at V and 7 bases at J, with 16 bases between the two ends. Germline V gives CDR1 SGHDN, CDR2 FVKESK. In DNA, the CDR3 is TGTGCCAGCAGCCGAGGGGGAGGGCTGCGTGAAAAACTGTTTTTT. The encoded protein is CASSRGGGLREKLFF.

The chain joins TRBV7-2 to TRBJ2-6; 7 bases line up with TRBD2. Germline V CDR1 and CDR2: SGHTA, FQGNSA. The length of the CDR3 is 19 residues. The V segment lost 5 bases and the J segment 3 bases; nucleotides outside the gene matches: 16. In DNA, the CDR3 is TGTGCCAGCAGCCCCACGCCGGGGAGGGGACTGTTTGGGGCCAACGTCCTGACTTTC. It yields the protein CASSPTPGRGLFGANVLTF.

The table lists this clone with a count of one. V usage is TRBV11-2 and J usage is TRBJ2-1; TRBD2 is a possible D gene (5 bases). The CDR3 length is 14 residues. V was clipped by 3 bases and J by 7 bases, with 13 bases between them. CDR1 SGHAT and CDR2 FQNNGV come from the germline V gene. The CDR3 here is CASSFPAVRNEQFF. The CDR3 DNA reads as TGTGCCAGCAGCTTTCCAGCGGTGAGGAATGAGCAGTTCTTC.

V is TRBV5-6 and J is TRBJ1-2, with a tentative D call TRBD1 (6 bases). Germline V gene lookup returns CDR1 SGHDT and CDR2 YYEEEE. There are 13 residues in the CDR3. V lost 7 bases, J lost 3 bases, and 13 bases lay in between. In DNA, the CDR3 is TGTGCCAGCTGGGGGGCCATCGACTATGGCTACACCTTC. This sequence encodes CASWGAIDYGYTF.